The present entry profiles one T cell receptor beta chain with its context. Its antigen is currently not known. Per-base quality was not reported, and no clone a single base away is much larger than it. TCRbeta CDR3 regions were amplified from genomic DNA by means of the immunoSEQ Assay, a bias-controlled multiplex PCR. The paper's data handling went like this. The number of nucleated cells in each sample was estimated from the amplification of reference gene primers within the assay. To quantify the absolute abundance of each unique TCRbeta CDR3 rearrangement, sequence reads were collapsed and filtered. Productive Simpson clonality was computed per sample as the square root of Simpson's diversity index over productive rearrangements. TCRdb holds this immuneACCESS table with in-frame rearrangements only. Some clones are missing; in checked studies, unresolved V genes explain under half, and the rest has no known cause. That table gives V, J and clone size, and the DNA gave D and trimming. For this sample the table gives some 50,000 clones, of which 90% were detected only once. Approximately 6.2% of the sample is taken by the ten largest.

The CDR3 goes from the cysteine to the phenylalanine over 13 residues. The kept DNA is CDR3 alone, 39 bases in frame from the first base. CDR1 and CDR2, per the germline V gene (reference sequence), are GTSNPN and SVGIG. V is cut by 3 bases and J by 7 bases, and the space between the germline ends is 13 bases. The sample is drawn from a study of blood T cell repertoires in COVID-19 (dated by TCRdb to about 2020). For the study in its entirety: Samples from collaborators originated in the United States, Italy and Spain and spanned both the acute and convalescent phases of COVID-19. Samples were obtained from the ongoing ImmuneRACE study (first 160 participants) and from 1,254 subjects provided by 6 global collaborators. The repertoires were made available in a free public database intended to serve as a resource for research on the immune response to SARS-CoV-2. The material from the prospective study consisted of cDNA or gDNA derived from T cells, B-cell-depleted T cells, or PBMCs. Subjects who had been exposed to COVID-19, were actively infected with it, or had recovered from it provided the deeply sampled blood TCRbeta repertoires that made up the dataset. Nearly every sample came with metadata listing a de-identified subject ID, COVID-19 status, age in years and sex. Where available, HLA class I and class II types were obtained from metadata supplied by the sample provider rather than from assay-based typing.

Whole blood was collected in K2EDTA tubes by collaborating institutions according to the institutions' own protocols. For TCRbeta analysis, collaborator samples were shipped as frozen whole blood, as isolated PBMCs, or as DNA extracted from either sample type. The full study reports these points: The amount of clinical and demographic metadata varied by source and participant and was provided uncurated.

The receptor was isolated from a middle-aged man with acute or convalescent COVID-19. Sequencing was done on a sample of peripheral blood. In this chain, TRBV30 is recombined with TRBJ1-5; a confident D gene designation cannot be given. The bases are TGTGCCTGGAGGCGGGGTATAGCCCAGCCCCAGCATTTT. It specifies CAWRRGIAQPQHF.